A selection of T cell receptor beta chains follows, all from one sample in a study of T cells in localized non-small cell lung cancer. Repertoires were generated with immunoSEQ multiplex PCR, while TCRdb's copy carries only in-frame clones and drops some. The data show some 1,500 clones, 30% to 40% seen once. Sequencing was performed on normal lung tissue next to the tumor, taken before any cancer treatment. Source of these receptors: a woman aged 40-69 years with stage I lung adenocarcinoma. Each CDR3 is given with its conserved first and last residue. A D gene is named only where the DNA matches it firmly. Clone size, where shown, is once, few, many, or a class for clones that have expanded.

V	size	D	J	CDR3	DNA
TRBV25-1	-	-	TRBJ2-2	CASSTRNTGELFF	TGTGCCAGTTCGACAAGGAACACCGGGGAGCTGTTTTTT
TRBV19	-	-	TRBJ2-1	CASSMKGEPYNEQFF	TGTGCCAGTAGTATGAAGGGAGAACCCTACAATGAGCAGTTCTTC
TRBV11-3	large	-	TRBJ2-7	CASSAGLPGPSYEQYF	TGTGCCAGCAGCGCCGGACTACCCGGCCCCTCCTACGAGCAGTACTTC
TRBV4-1	few	TRBD1	TRBJ1-1	CASSQPDRRNTEAFF	TGCGCCAGCAGCCAACCGGACAGGAGGAACACTGAAGCTTTCTTT
TRBV4-1	-	-	TRBJ2-7	CASSGPAPPYEQYF	TGCGCCAGCAGCGGGCCAGCCCCCCCTTACGAGCAGTACTTC
TRBV12-5	once	TRBD1	TRBJ1-2	CASGLIPWGRGYGYTF	TGTGCTAGTGGTTTGATACCTTGGGGCAGGGGGTATGGCTACACCTTC
TRBV11-3	medium-sized	-	TRBJ1-1	CASSPRLIRDTEAFF	TGTGCCAGCAGCCCAAGACTAATAAGAGACACTGAAGCTTTCTTT
TRBV29-1	-	-	TRBJ1-5	CSVREPGGNQPQHF	TGCAGCGTCAGGGAGCCGGGAGGCAATCAGCCCCAGCATTTT
TRBV11-3	few	-	TRBJ1-4	CASSLVGQLGGEKLFF	TGTGCCAGCAGCTTAGTGGGCCAACTCGGGGGTGAAAAACTGTTTTTT
TRBV19	few	-	TRBJ2-7	CASSVGQGNYEQYF	TGTGCCAGTAGTGTGGGGCAGGGAAATTACGAGCAGTACTTC
TRBV19	-	-	TRBJ1-1	CASAVLGGDTEAFF	TGTGCCAGTGCGGTACTAGGAGGGGACACTGAAGCTTTCTTT
TRBV15	-	-	TRBJ2-5	CATSRGEGEETQYF	TGTGCCACCAGCAGAGGGGAGGGGGAAGAGACCCAGTACTTC
TRBV19	large	TRBD2	TRBJ2-3	CASTTTSGSLRTDTQYF	TGTGCCAGTACTACAACTAGCGGGTCCCTTCGCACAGATACGCAGTATTTT
TRBV6-8	-	-	TRBJ1-5	CASTRTDSNQPQHF	TGTGCCAGTACGCGGACAGATAGCAATCAGCCCCAGCATTTT